This T cell receptor (beta chain) was found in a study of CD8 T cells in Susac syndrome. CDR3 size: 15 residues. The germline V gene encodes CDR1 SQVTM and CDR2 ANQGSEA. Trimming stripped 0 bases from V and 0 bases from J, with 9 bases between. With random hexamers, reverse transcription was performed on about 0.5 to 1 ug of RNA. Each CDR3 protein gets one entry after TCRdb re-called the immunoSEQ multiplex PCR reads with MiXCR. This sample has hundreds of thousands of distinct CDR3 sequences, with 65% to 90% found just once. Sequencing of TCR beta, carried out with a high-throughput approach, was applied to CD8+ and CD4+ T cells from the blood.

This TCR was recovered from a human donor with multiple sclerosis. This rearrangement joins TRBV29-1 to TRBJ2-1; D unclear. What was sequenced was CD8+ T cells from PBMCs. DNA for the CDR3: TGCAGCGTTGAAGAGGGCACGAGCTCCTACAATGAGCAGTTCTTC. It yields the protein CSVEEGTSSYNEQFF.